This T cell receptor beta chain was observed in a study of control samples from healthy donors and cancer patients. Here immunoSEQ multiplex PCR was the method, and the copy in TCRdb shows in-frame clones only, minus some. Of fewer than 90,000 clones in the sample, less than 95% were seen once. CDR3 size: 17 residues. Germline V lookup: CDR1 SGHVS, CDR2 FNYEAQ. V dropped 2 bases and J dropped 3; count of bases not matched to a gene: 6. The sequencing sample was made of blood. The J gene is TRBJ2-1, the V gene TRBV7-6; the match to TRBD1 covers 11 bases. The TCR was taken from a woman aged 40 to 55 in good health. CDR3 in DNA: TGTGCCAGCAGCTTAATACCCGGGACAGGGGGCTACAATGAGCAGTTCTTC. Encoded protein: CASSLIPGTGGYNEQFF. Looking up the rest from reference TRBV7-6 and TRBJ2-1 gives the full variable domain: GAGVSQSPRYKVTKRGQDVALRCDPISGHVSLYWYRQALGQGPEFLTYFNYEAQQDKSGLPNDRFSAERPEGSISTLTIQRTEQRDSAMYRCASSLIPGTGGYNEQFFGPGTRLTVL.